This is a list of T cell receptor beta chains from one sample in a study of cytomegalovirus exposure and HLA in healthy donors. Sequencing was performed with immunoSEQ multiplex PCR; in TCRdb, only in-frame clones are kept and a portion is missing. Of 160,000 or so clones in the sample, about 72% were seen once. The sample consisted of PBMCs. These receptors were collected from a male donor in good health and CMV-seronegative. Both conserved end residues are part of each CDR3. Fields, in order: clone size, D gene, V gene, CDR3 length, J gene, CDR3 protein, CDR3 DNA. A D gene is named only where the DNA matches it firmly. Only part of the rows carry a size: once, few, many, or a class if the clone is expanded.

-,TRBD2,TRBV2,17,TRBJ2-1,CASIIGSGGAAANEQFF,TGTGCCAGCATAATAGGTAGCGGGGGGGCCGCTGCGAATGAGCAGTTCTTC
-,TRBD2,TRBV19,14,TRBJ2-5,CATRHGTRVETQYF,TGTGCCACCCGCCATGGGACTAGAGTAGAGACCCAGTACTTC
-,-,TRBV14,15,TRBJ2-7,CASSFSTGYSYEQYF,TGTGCCAGCAGCTTTAGCACAGGGTACTCCTACGAGCAGTACTTC
-,-,TRBV19,15,TRBJ1-1,CASSIGQMMNTEAFF,TGTGCCAGTAGTATAGGGCAGATGATGAACACTGAAGCTTTCTTT
-,-,TRBV27,15,TRBJ2-1,CASSSGGFSGNEQFF,TGTGCCAGCAGTTCCGGAGGGTTTTCGGGGAATGAGCAGTTCTTC
-,-,TRBV11-2,15,TRBJ1-1,CASSLAGDSNTEAFF,TGTGCCAGCAGCTTGGCAGGGGATTCGAACACTGAAGCTTTCTTT
once,TRBD1,TRBV6-5,15,TRBJ1-3,CASSTSGGSGNTIYF,TGTGCCAGCAGTACATCAGGGGGCTCTGGAAACACCATATATTTT
-,TRBD2,TRBV11-2,15,TRBJ2-5,CASSLGSGGAETQYF,TGTGCCAGCAGCCTGGGTAGCGGGGGGGCTGAGACCCAGTACTTC
few,-,TRBV4-1,14,TRBJ2-5,CASSQPGTTGEQYF,TGCGCCAGCAGCCAACCGGGGACCACGGGGGAGCAGTACTTC
-,TRBD2,TRBV9,16,TRBJ2-3,CASSVPAGGPVDTQYF,TGTGCCAGCAGCGTCCCAGCGGGGGGGCCAGTAGATACGCAGTATTTT
few,-,TRBV19,14,TRBJ1-4,CASSTNSGEEKLFF,TGTGCCAGTAGTACCAATTCAGGCGAGGAAAAACTGTTTTTT
-,-,TRBV5-8,16,TRBJ2-3,CASSFVQGPSTDTQYF,TGTGCCAGCAGCTTTGTTCAGGGTCCTAGCACAGATACGCAGTATTTT
-,TRBD2,TRBV9,16,TRBJ2-3,CASSVGQTSEANTQYF,TGTGCCAGCAGCGTAGGTCAAACTAGCGAGGCGAATACGCAGTATTTT
-,-,TRBV7-9,12,TRBJ1-2,CASSFNREGYTF,TGTGCCAGCAGCTTCAACAGGGAAGGCTACACCTTC
-,-,TRBV18,15,TRBJ1-5,CASSLGGSSNQPQHF,TGTGCCAGCTCCCTCGGGGGAAGTAGCAATCAGCCCCAGCATTTT
-,TRBD2,TRBV6-5,15,TRBJ2-3,CASSQGRGGTDTQYF,TGTGCCAGCAGCCAAGGTCGGGGGGGCACAGATACGCAGTATTTT
-,TRBD1,TRBV7-9,16,TRBJ1-4,CASSFMGQGENEKLFF,TGTGCCAGCAGCTTTATGGGACAGGGCGAGAATGAAAAACTGTTTTTT
few,-,TRBV25-1,14,TRBJ1-3,CASRSESSGNTIYF,TGTGCCAGCAGGTCGGAGAGCTCTGGAAACACCATATATTTT
-,-,TRBV5-6,15,TRBJ1-4,CASSLVEGRTEKLFF,TGTGCCAGCAGCTTGGTCGAGGGGAGGACTGAAAAACTGTTTTTT
-,TRBD1,TRBV28,17,TRBJ2-3,CASETYRGRRHTDTQYF,TGTGCCAGCGAAACCTACAGGGGCAGGCGACACACAGATACGCAGTATTTT
-,-,TRBV21-1,15,TRBJ1-5,CASSRGLRGRQPQHF,TGTGCCAGCAGCAGGGGGCTCAGGGGCAGGCAGCCCCAGCATTTT
once,-,TRBV29-1,13,TRBJ1-2,CSATYSSNYGYTF,TGCAGCGCAACCTACTCCTCTAACTATGGCTACACCTTC
-,-,TRBV19,12,TRBJ2-3,CASSRQVDTQYF,TGTGCCAGTAGTCGACAGGTAGATACGCAGTATTTT
once,-,TRBV30,13,TRBJ2-7,CAWNERWLYEQYF,TGTGCCTGGAACGAGCGGTGGCTTTACGAGCAGTACTTC
-,-,TRBV7-2,15,TRBJ1-2,CASSLVGDLNYGYTF,TGTGCCAGCAGCTTAGTAGGGGACTTAAACTATGGCTACACCTTC
-,-,TRBV2,15,TRBJ2-3,CASSEALGGTDTQYF,TGTGCCAGCAGTGAAGCGCTAGGGGGCACAGATACGCAGTATTTT
few,TRBD1,TRBV9,14,TRBJ2-1,CASSARDRLREQFF,TGTGCCAGCAGCGCCCGGGACAGGCTCAGGGAGCAGTTCTTC
-,-,TRBV4-2,15,TRBJ2-7,CASSQDRTYLQGQYF,TGTGCCAGCAGCCAAGACAGGACATACCTTCAAGGGCAGTACTTC
few,-,TRBV27,14,TRBJ2-7,CASTSRQDSYEQYF,TGTGCCAGCACCTCCAGACAGGACTCCTACGAGCAGTACTTC
-,-,TRBV28,13,TRBJ2-7,CASSLFQGTGYFF,TGTGCCAGCAGTTTATTCCAGGGAACCGGTTACTTTTTC
-,-,TRBV6-5,13,TRBJ2-1,CASSYLGTNEQFF,TGTGCCAGCAGTTACCTGGGCACCAATGAGCAGTTCTTC
-,-,TRBV11-2,14,TRBJ1-1,CASSLDGQITEAFF,TGTGCCAGCAGCTTAGATGGACAGATCACTGAAGCTTTCTTT
-,TRBD1,TRBV19,15,TRBJ1-1,CASSSAGGGEGEAFF,TGTGCCAGTAGTTCCGCAGGGGGCGGGGAGGGTGAAGCTTTCTTT
-,-,TRBV6-1,15,TRBJ1-5,CASSEAAVAGGPQHF,TGTGCCAGCAGTGAAGCGGCAGTCGCGGGGGGGCCCCAGCATTTT
few,-,TRBV5-1,15,TRBJ1-5,CASSLDGQGSQPQHF,TGCGCCAGCAGCTTGGATGGGCAGGGGAGTCAGCCCCAGCATTTT
-,-,TRBV29-1,12,TRBJ2-1,CSGGPRDNEQFF,TGCAGCGGGGGCCCACGAGACAATGAGCAGTTCTTC
-,-,TRBV19,14,TRBJ2-7,CASTLDSLSYEQYF,TGTGCCAGTACCTTGGACAGTTTATCCTACGAGCAGTACTTC
-,TRBD1,TRBV11-3,14,TRBJ2-7,CASSDGTASYEQYF,TGTGCCAGCAGCGACGGGACAGCTTCCTACGAGCAGTACTTC
few,-,TRBV5-1,14,TRBJ2-1,CASSFTAEYNEQFF,TGCGCCAGCAGCTTTACGGCGGAGTACAATGAGCAGTTCTTC
-,-,TRBV7-2,15,TRBJ2-7,CASSLAVSASYEQYF,TGTGCCAGCAGCTTAGCAGTGAGTGCCTCCTACGAGCAGTACTTC
-,-,TRBV27,12,TRBJ2-7,CASSFYGEEQYF,TGTGCCAGCAGTTTTTACGGGGAAGAGCAGTACTTC
-,-,TRBV2,13,TRBJ1-2,CASRGRGPYGYTF,TGTGCCAGCAGGGGCAGGGGACCCTATGGCTACACCTTC
-,TRBD1,TRBV13,13,TRBJ2-5,CASSFGQGETQYF,TGTGCCAGCAGCTTCGGACAGGGAGAGACCCAGTACTTC
-,-,TRBV9,12,TRBJ1-1,CASSVGGTEAFF,TGTGCCAGCAGCGTAGGAGGGACTGAAGCTTTCTTT
once,TRBD2,TRBV7-2,18,TRBJ2-2,CASSLGGRGGLSTGELFF,TGTGCCAGCAGCTTAGGAGGGCGGGGGGGCCTCTCCACCGGGGAGCTGTTTTTT
once,TRBD2,TRBV5-1,16,TRBJ2-2,CASSLEPAGNTGELFF,TGCGCCAGCAGCTTGGAGCCAGCGGGAAACACCGGGGAGCTGTTTTTT
-,TRBD2,TRBV6-4,14,TRBJ2-7,CASSERGGLYEQYF,TGTGCCAGCAGTGAGCGCGGGGGGTTGTACGAGCAGTACTTC
few,-,TRBV6-1,15,TRBJ1-5,CASSEDSSGNQPQHF,TGTGCCAGCAGTGAAGACAGTTCGGGAAATCAGCCCCAGCATTTT
-,TRBD1,TRBV29-1,13,TRBJ2-7,CSVTGQVTYEQYF,TGCAGCGTTACGGGACAGGTTACCTACGAGCAGTACTTC